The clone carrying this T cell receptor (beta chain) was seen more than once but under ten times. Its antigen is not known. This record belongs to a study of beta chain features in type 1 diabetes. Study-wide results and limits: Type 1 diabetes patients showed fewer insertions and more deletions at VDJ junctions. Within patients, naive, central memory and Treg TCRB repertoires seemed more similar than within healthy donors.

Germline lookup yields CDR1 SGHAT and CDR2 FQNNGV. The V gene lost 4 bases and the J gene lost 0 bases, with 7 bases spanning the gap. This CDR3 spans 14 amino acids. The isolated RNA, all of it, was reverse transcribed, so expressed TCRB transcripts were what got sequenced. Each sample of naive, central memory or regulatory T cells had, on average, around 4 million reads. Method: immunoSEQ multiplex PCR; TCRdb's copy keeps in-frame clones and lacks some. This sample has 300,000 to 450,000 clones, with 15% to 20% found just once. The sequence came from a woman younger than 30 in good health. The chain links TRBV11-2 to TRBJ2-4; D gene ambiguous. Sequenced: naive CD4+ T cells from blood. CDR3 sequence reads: CASSSFLAKNIQYF. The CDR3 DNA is TGTGCCAGCAGCTCCTTCTTAGCCAAAAACATTCAGTACTTC. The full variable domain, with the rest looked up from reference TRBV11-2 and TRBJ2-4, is EAGVAQSPRYKIIEKRQSVAFWCNPISGHATLYWYQQILGQGPKLLIQFQNNGVVDDSQLPKDRFSAERLKGVDSTLKIQPAKLEDSAVYLCASSSFLAKNIQYFGAGTRLSVL.